One sample yielded the 24 T cell receptor beta chains listed below, sequenced in a study of T cells in Graves' hyperthyroidism and ophthalmopathy. Using RNA transcripts as the source, TCR beta CDR3 regions were amplified. The primer set for the first-round RT-PCR of the TCR CDR3 was HTBI. TCRdb re-derived calls from the multiplex PCR reads in MiXCR, one entry per CDR3 protein. The repertoire holds approximately 400,000 distinct CDR3 sequences, with approximately 13% as singletons. The material sequenced was blood. These receptors originate from a woman aged 55-69 years with Graves' hyperthyroidism.

This clonotype appeared a few times. This chain joins TRBV6-1 and TRBJ2-5, with 12 bases identical to TRBD2. The CDR3 is 15 residues long. J was trimmed by 7 bases and V by 6 bases; bases with no gene match: 9. Per germline, CDR1 MNHNS and CDR2 SASEGT. As DNA, the CDR3 is TGTGCCAGCAGCCTGACTAGCGGGAGCTTGGGGACCCAGTACTTC. Protein product: CASSLTSGSLGTQYF.

This clonotype was seen only a few times. The rearrangement joins TRBV5-6 to TRBJ1-1, with TRBD1 matching over 9 bases. From germline, CDR1 is SGHDT and CDR2 YYEEEE. The CDR3 is 17 residues long. Unmatched junction bases numbered 16, after V lost 6 bases and J lost 4 bases. CDR3 loop: CASIPLKTTDRGTEAFF. DNA of the CDR3: TGTGCCAGCATCCCATTAAAAACCACGGACAGGGGCACTGAAGCTTTCTTT.

The chain couples TRBV19 to TRBJ2-1; TRBD2 matches at 8 bases. Per germline, CDR1 LNHDA and CDR2 SQIVND (reference sequence). V lost 6 bases and J lost 0; bases outside the gene matches: 7. The CDR3 loop spans 16 amino acids. CDR3 nucleotides: TGTGCCAGTAGCCTAGCGGGTCCGAGCTCCTACAATGAGCAGTTCTTC. Its protein is CASSLAGPSSYNEQFF.

V gene TRBV29-1 combines with J gene TRBJ1-2; a possible D gene is TRBD1 (6 bases). Trimming cost V 1 base and J 7 bases, with 16 bases left between them. In germline, CDR1 is SQVTM, CDR2 ANQGSEA. CDR3 length: 14 residues. CDR3 nucleotide sequence: TGCAGCGTTGAAGGGGGACACGGGATAGGTGGCTACACCTTC. Translating gives CSVEGGHGIGGYTF.

The chain carries TRBV6-1 and TRBJ1-5; D gene ambiguous. The CDR3 has 15 residues. Germline V gene sequence: CDR1 MNHNS, CDR2 SASEGT. V lost 1 base to trimming and J lost 3 bases, with 10 bases between them. The CDR3 here is CASSEGEVSNQPQHF. CDR3 sequence (DNA): TGTGCCAGCAGTGAAGGGGAAGTTTCCAATCAGCCCCAGCATTTT.

This clonotype showed up many times. CDR3 in DNA: TGTGCCAGCAGCGCGACAGGGGGCGGTCAGCCCCAGCATTTT. Its protein is CASSATGGGQPQHF. This chain links TRBV9 with TRBJ1-5; 10 bases fit TRBD1. After removal of 3 bases from V and 6 bases from J, the junction contained 3 bases not matched to a gene. The CDR3 sequence is 14 residues long. Germline CDR1 and CDR2: SGDLS and YYNGEE.

This clonotype occurred a few times. A junction boundary mismatches the germline segment, possibly from a read error. This chain uses TRBV10-3 with TRBJ2-1, with 13 nucleotides matching TRBD2. There are 14 residues in the CDR3. Looked up from germline, CDR1 is ENHRY and CDR2 is SYGVKD. DNA of the CDR3: TGTGCCATCCGGGGGACTAGCGGGAACAATGAGCAATTCTTC. Its translation is CAIRGTSGNNEQFF.

V usage is TRBV19 and J usage is TRBJ2-7, with 7 bases that match TRBD1. Germline CDR1 is LNHDA and CDR2 is SQIVND (reference sequence). Unmatched junction bases numbered 6, after V lost 2 bases and J lost 5 bases. The CDR3 is made up of 14 amino acids. For the CDR3, the DNA is TGTGCCAGTAGTATAAGGGGACAGACCCACGAGCAGTACTTC. Residues: CASSIRGQTHEQYF.

The rearrangement joins TRBV9 to TRBJ2-1; D gene ambiguous. The CDR3 totals 17 residues. Germline CDR1 is SGDLS and CDR2 is YYNGEE. V gave up 4 bases and J gave up 1 base, with 18 bases separating them. This CDR3 is CASSTTKRARSYNEQFF. In DNA form, the CDR3 reads TGTGCCAGCAGCACCACGAAACGGGCCAGATCCTACAATGAGCAGTTCTTC.

V is TRBV5-5 and J is TRBJ2-7, with TRBD1 matching 7 bases. With 6 bases clipped from V and 2 bases from J, the junction kept 8 bases outside the gene matches. This CDR3 is built from 14 residues. CDR1 and CDR2 from the germline V gene are SGHKS and YYEKEE (reference sequence). This CDR3 is CASTQQGTAYEQYF. The CDR3 bases are TGTGCCAGCACGCAACAAGGGACAGCCTACGAGCAGTACTTC.

This clonotype was counted ten times or more. The CDR3 loop reads CASRPMVASGFPEQYF. For the CDR3, the DNA is TGTGCCAGCAGGCCAATGGTGGCTAGCGGCTTCCCCGAGCAGTACTTC. V and J are TRBV6-1 and TRBJ2-7, with TRBD2 identical over 7 bases. Germline V CDR1 and CDR2: MNHNS, SASEGT. The CDR3 consists of 16 residues. The V segment lost 6 bases and the J segment 6 bases; nucleotides outside the gene matches: 17.

This clonotype was counted ten times or more. V and J are TRBV28 and TRBJ2-7; D is perhaps TRBD1 (6 bases). Per germline, CDR1 MDHEN and CDR2 SYDVKM. Trimming removed 9 bases from V and 6 bases from J, with 18 bases in between. The CDR3 totals 13 residues. CDR3 in DNA: TGTGCCAGTTCGGACAGCAAACTCGGCGAGCAGTACTTC. It encodes CASSDSKLGEQYF. The whole variable domain, filled in from reference TRBV28 and TRBJ2-7, reads DVKVTQSSRYLVKRTGEKVFLECVQDMDHENMFWYRQDPGLGLRLIYFSYDVKMKEKGDIPEGYSVSREKKERFSLILESASTNQTSMYLCASSDSKLGEQYFGPGTRLTVT.

The rearrangement uses TRBV3-1 and TRBJ2-4, with D perhaps matching TRBD1 or TRBD2 (7 bases each). Germline V gene lookup returns CDR1 LGHDT and CDR2 YNNKEL (reference sequence). The V gene lost 4 bases and the J gene lost 4 bases, with 14 bases spanning the gap. This CDR3 spans 15 amino acids. CDR3 protein: CASSPPGGGKNIQYF. As DNA, the CDR3 is TGTGCCAGCAGCCCCCCAGGGGGGGGTAAAAACATTCAGTACTTC.

The V call is TRBV4-2, the J call TRBJ2-7; D is uncertain. The CDR3 spans 15 residues. Germline V gives CDR1 LGHNA, CDR2 YNFKEQ. Trimming pared 0 bases from V and 0 bases from J, leaving 9 bases between. CDR3 residues: CASSQDGGASYEQYF. As DNA, the CDR3 is TGTGCCAGCAGCCAAGATGGCGGAGCCTCCTACGAGCAGTACTTC.

V is TRBV5-6 and J is TRBJ2-3; 7 bases agree with TRBD1. CDR1 and CDR2 (germline): SGHDT, YYEEEE. The CDR3 sequence is 16 residues long. V lost 1 base, J lost 2 bases, and 7 bases stayed unmatched. The chain's CDR3 is CASSLRPTGFTDTQYF. CDR3 DNA sequence: TGTGCCAGCAGCTTGCGGCCGACAGGGTTCACAGATACGCAGTATTTT.

The table lists this clonotype with many counts. This chain uses TRBV12-3 or TRBV12-4 with TRBJ1-2; D gene uncertain. The CDR3 has 13 amino acids. The ends were cut back, 2 bases at V and 3 bases at J, with 7 bases in the middle. The CDR3, as DNA: TGTGCCAGCAGTTTAAGTAAAGACTATGGCTACACCTTC. Translating gives CASSLSKDYGYTF.

As regards this clonotype: A much larger clonotype is one base distant, so this may be a read error. The chain employs TRBV2 and TRBJ2-7, with D possibly being TRBD1 (6 bases). Per the germline V gene, CDR1 is SNHLY and CDR2 is FYNNEI. The V end lost 3 bases, the J end lost 2 bases, and 14 bases lay between the germline ends. The CDR3 has 15 amino acids. The CDR3 loop is CASSDVVAGAYEQYF. The DNA for the CDR3 is TGTGCCAGCAGTGACGTCGTAGCAGGGGCCTACGAGCAGTACTTC.

In its sample, this clonotype was seen many times. The V gene is TRBV6-2 or TRBV6-3, the J gene TRBJ1-1; tentative D call: TRBD1 (5 bases). This CDR3 region has 12 residues. The germline CDR1 and CDR2 sequences are MNHEY and SVGEGT. V dropped 2 bases and J dropped 10 bases, with 11 bases sitting between them. CDR3 residues: CASSYEGIVAFF. The CDR3 region has the DNA TGTGCCAGCAGTTACGAGGGGATCGTAGCTTTCTTT.

This clonotype appeared many times. V usage is TRBV12-3 or TRBV12-4 and J usage is TRBJ2-7; 7 bases align to TRBD1. The CDR3 is 14 amino acids. V dropped 6 bases and J dropped 3; count of bases not matched to a gene: 8. CDR3 nucleotides: TGTGCCAGCAGCTGGGGGCAGGGGGTCTACGAGCAGTACTTC. This codes for CASSWGQGVYEQYF.

This clonotype appeared a few times. The junction does not match germline at one end; this may be a read error. The chain has TRBV20-1 and TRBJ2-7; D unresolved. The J call is doubtful: the DNA matches TRBJ2-1 better. CDR1 and CDR2 (germline): DFQATT, SNEGSKA (reference sequence). CDR3 size: 11 residues. The CDR3 DNA is TGCAATGCTAGGAGTAGGTTTGAGCAGTTCTTC. Protein: CNARSRFEQFF.

Many counts were recorded for this clonotype. The chain has TRBV28 and TRBJ2-3, with 9 bases matching TRBD1. V was pared by 5 bases and J by 5 bases, with 14 bases of the junction left unmatched. Germline V CDR1 and CDR2: MDHEN, SYDVKM. The CDR3 loop spans 17 amino acids. The CDR3 DNA follows: TGTGCCAGCAGTCCGAACCGGGACAGGGTGCGCCTAGATACGCAGTATTTT. Translated: CASSPNRDRVRLDTQYF.

The table lists this clonotype with many counts. J is TRBJ1-2 and V is TRBV2; 7 nucleotides agree with TRBD1. Germline V lookup: CDR1 SNHLY, CDR2 FYNNEI. Trimming cost V 8 bases and J 0 bases; bases outside gene matches: 9. The CDR3 has 15 amino acids. The CDR3 spells CASSPGTEANYGYTF. The CDR3 DNA reads TGTGCCAGCTCACCCGGGACAGAAGCTAACTATGGCTACACCTTC.

This clonotype showed up many times. This chain links TRBV29-1 with TRBJ2-7, with D tentatively TRBD1 (6 bases). Trimming left V 7 bases short and J 1 base short, with 14 bases between. Germline V gene sequence: CDR1 SQVTM, CDR2 ANQGSEA. This CDR3 has 13 residues. The chain's CDR3 is CSAMQGFSYEQYF. CDR3 bases: TGCAGCGCCATGCAGGGGTTTTCCTACGAGCAGTACTTC.

At least ten counts were recorded for this clonotype. The rearrangement links TRBV19 to TRBJ1-6; D may be TRBD1 (5 bases). CDR1 is LNHDA, CDR2 SQIVND, per germline (reference sequence). The CDR3 length is 15 residues. Trimming removed 8 bases from V and 7 bases from J, with 18 bases in between. CDR3 protein: CASAIRGDGNSPLHF. The CDR3 bases are TGTGCCAGTGCTATTCGGGGCGACGGGAATTCACCCCTCCACTTT.